This T cell receptor beta chain was recorded in a study of shared clonotypes between healthy human individuals. As for the study in general: Aged 18 to 49, the donors were two women and three men.

J gave up 6 bases and V 10 bases, and 7 bases lay outside the gene matches. CDR1 is WSHSY and CDR2 is SAAADI in the germline V gene. CDR3 size: 13 residues. An even split of each subset's genomic DNA across several immunoSEQ plates was performed. Sorted-subset replicate PCRs used around 200 ng of genomic DNA. This amount corresponded to some 30,000 T cell genomes. The protocol was immunoSEQ multiplex PCR, while the TCRdb copy is restricted to in-frame clones and leaves out a portion. The data show approximately 2.4 million clones, 90% to 97% seen once. The sequenced material came from naive CD4+ T cells sorted from blood. Subset in this sample: CD45RA+ positively selected. The TCR sequence derives from a man aged 18-30 years in good health. This chain connects TRBV10-2 to TRBJ1-5; TRBD1 agrees at 9 bases. CDR3 protein: CATAVQGAQPQHF. The CDR3 coding sequence is TGCGCCACTGCAGTACAGGGGGCTCAGCCCCAGCATTTT.